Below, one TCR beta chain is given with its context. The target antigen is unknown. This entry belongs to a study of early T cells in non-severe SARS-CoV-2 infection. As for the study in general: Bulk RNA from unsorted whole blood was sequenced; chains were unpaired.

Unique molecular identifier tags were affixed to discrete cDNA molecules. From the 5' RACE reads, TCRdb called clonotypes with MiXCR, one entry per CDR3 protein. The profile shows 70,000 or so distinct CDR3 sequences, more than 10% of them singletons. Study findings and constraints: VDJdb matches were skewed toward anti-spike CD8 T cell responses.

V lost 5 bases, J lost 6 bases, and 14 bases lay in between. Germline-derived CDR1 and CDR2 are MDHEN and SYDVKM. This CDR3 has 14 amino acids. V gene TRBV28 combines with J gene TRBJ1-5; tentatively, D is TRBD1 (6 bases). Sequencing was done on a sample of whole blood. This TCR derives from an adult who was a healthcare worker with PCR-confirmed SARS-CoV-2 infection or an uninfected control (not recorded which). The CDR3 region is CASSLQGLVQPQHF. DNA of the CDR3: TGTGCCAGCAGTCTCCAGGGGCTCGTTCAGCCCCAGCATTTT.